This T cell receptor beta chain was captured in a study of cytomegalovirus exposure and HLA in healthy donors. For the study at large: An earlier analysis identified 100 million to 130 million unique TCR beta sequences in approximately 170 million T cells.

Of note for this clone: Its target is not known.

CDR1 is MNHEY and CDR2 is SVGAGI in the germline V gene. The CDR3 extends over 14 amino acids. The J segment lost 11 bases and the V segment lost 2 bases, leaving 8 bases of the junction unmatched. Study-wide findings and caveats: A reported reduction in N-insertions relative to the approximately 640-donor mean was seen in an Asian-associated ancestry cluster in a later analysis. A cluster of highly shared sequence variants was likely a sequencing artifact. According to an earlier analysis, most TCR beta V segments yielded productive rearrangements about 87% or about 30% of the time.

PCR employed 60 Vbeta and 13 Jbeta primers. TCRdb keeps only in-frame clones here, not all; method: immunoSEQ multiplex PCR. This sample has some 190,000 clones, with approximately 80% found just once. Sequenced input: PBMCs. The receptor comes from a man aged 18 to 30 in good health and CMV-seronegative. The chain recombines TRBV6-5 with TRBJ2-5, with 10 positions matching TRBD1. Here the CDR3 reads CASSYGTGAREQYF. The CDR3 coding sequence is TGTGCCAGCAGTTACGGGACAGGGGCGAGAGAGCAGTACTTC.